This T cell receptor beta chain was profiled in a study of CD8+ T cells in alopecia areata. Study-wide findings and caveats: Across lesional scalp, and particularly alopecia totalis/universalis, clonality surpassed that of normal scalp.

Extracted from the samples, RNA was reverse transcribed into cDNA to serve as the sequencing template. Produced via immunoSEQ multiplex PCR; TCRdb's table is partial and in-frame only. The table includes more than 95,000 clones, roughly two fifths detected once. The CDR3 covers 12 residues. In germline, CDR1 is MDHEN, CDR2 SYDVKM. Trimming removed 6 bases at V and 7 bases at J, with 10 bases between. On this clone: The antigen is not known.

The TCR sequence derives from a human donor with alopecia areata. The J gene is TRBJ2-1, the V gene TRBV28; no definite D call. The material sequenced was CD4+ T cells sorted from blood. The CDR3 loop is CASSLLSNEQFF. CDR3 nucleotides: TGTGCCAGCAGCCTTCTAAGTAATGAGCAGTTCTTC.